A selection of T cell receptor beta chains follows, all from one sample in a study of T cells in localized non-small cell lung cancer. Profiling relied on immunoSEQ multiplex PCR, and the TCRdb table lists in-frame clones only, not all of them. The sample records around 34,000 clones, roughly 93% being singletons. Sequenced material: peripheral blood, taken before any cancer treatment. Receptor source: a female donor over 55 with stage I lung adenocarcinoma. Both conserved end residues are trimmed from each CDR3. The D gene is left open where the match is weak. Some rows mark clone size as missing; the rest say once, few, many or name a class of expanded clone.

j_call | v_call | clone_size | d_call | cdr3_aa
TRBJ1-5 | TRBV7-8 | . | TRBD1 | ASSSDRGWANQPQH
TRBJ2-7 | TRBV30 | . | TRBD2 | AWRSTSGGPNEQY
TRBJ1-5 | TRBV28 | . | . | ASSYHSGQPQH
TRBJ2-3 | TRBV27 | . | . | ASSFGVAAWDTQY
TRBJ2-1 | TRBV6-4 | . | TRBD2 | ASSLAASLYNEQF
TRBJ1-1 | TRBV4-3 | . | . | ASSQDGGTEAF
TRBJ2-7 | TRBV4-1 | . | . | ASSQDRGVPYYEQY
TRBJ1-5 | TRBV18 | few | . | ASSFGPGSNQPQH
TRBJ2-1 | TRBV15 | . | . | ATSKPPQTRPYNEQF
TRBJ1-2 | TRBV10-2 | . | . | ASKTGFGYT
TRBJ1-1 | TRBV28 | . | . | ASRARALGNTEAF
TRBJ2-2 | TRBV11-3 | once | TRBD2 | ASSSGTSGWGTGELF
TRBJ2-7 | TRBV7-8 | . | TRBD2 | ASSLGAGGFYEQY
TRBJ1-1 | TRBV7-6 | medium-sized | . | ASSLTENTEAF
TRBJ2-5 | TRBV7-3 | . | . | ASSFGGAPLEETQY
TRBJ1-5 | TRBV10-2 | . | . | ASSERGVSNQPQH
TRBJ2-7 | TRBV4-3 | . | . | ASSQEAATYEQY
TRBJ2-1 | TRBV4-2 | . | TRBD1 | ASSQYTGGPSYNEQF
TRBJ2-1 | TRBV27 | few | . | ASSLNSGINEQF
TRBJ2-7 | TRBV6-1 | . | . | ASSPDGSYEQY
TRBJ1-2 | TRBV11-3 | few | TRBD1 | ASSAGQGVGYGYT
TRBJ2-3 | TRBV5-3 | . | . | ARSLTGCTDTQY
TRBJ1-1 | TRBV5-1 | . | TRBD1 | ASSLGSGGPFLNTEAF
TRBJ1-4 | TRBV6-5 | . | TRBD1 | ASSYSGTGNEKLF
TRBJ1-1 | TRBV5-1 | . | . | ASSLGAALNTEAF
TRBJ1-1 | TRBV7-9 | once | TRBD1 | ASSPRTGANTEAF
TRBJ1-6 | TRBV2 | . | . | ASRLSNSPLH
TRBJ1-2 | TRBV10-2 | . | TRBD1 | ASSGRTGEYYGYT
TRBJ1-2 | TRBV28 | . | . | ASTKWGAGYGYT
TRBJ2-5 | TRBV12-5 | . | . | ASGFEETQY
TRBJ2-2 | TRBV5-1 | . | . | ASSPGGLERTGELF
TRBJ2-1 | TRBV7-3 | . | TRBD2 | ASSIRRGSDEQF
TRBJ1-2 | TRBV9 | once | . | ASSVGLGDGYT
TRBJ2-5 | TRBV6-5 | . | TRBD1 | ATKQGAQETQY
TRBJ1-1 | TRBV6-1 | . | . | ASSGDTRNTEAF
TRBJ1-4 | TRBV7-2 | once | . | ASSPRPSEGEKLF
TRBJ2-6 | TRBV18 | . | TRBD1 | ASSPYSGGLAGANVLT
TRBJ1-1 | TRBV5-4 | once | . | ASSLAGSNTEAF
TRBJ1-5 | TRBV2 | . | . | ASSERQLNQPQH
TRBJ1-2 | TRBV28 | . | TRBD1 | ASSSAGTGFYGYT
TRBJ1-3 | TRBV25-1 | . | . | ASSEWGGNSGNTIY
TRBJ1-6 | TRBV6-5 | . | . | ASSYRPYNSPLH
TRBJ1-2 | TRBV19 | . | . | ASSREGTTNYGYT
TRBJ2-7 | TRBV10-3 | . | . | AISAGRGAYEQY